The clone carrying this TCR beta chain was found many times. The data stem from a study of CD8 T cells in ankylosing spondylitis. Trimming took 0 bases from V and 14 from J; bases not matched to a gene: 7. This CDR3 comprises 14 residues. Germline CDR1 and CDR2: MGHRA and YSYEKL. TCRdb processed the 5' RACE reads anew with MiXCR; each CDR3 protein has one entry. The table shows a few hundred thousand distinct CDR3 sequences, with around 11% occurring only once. This chain uses TRBV4-1 with TRBJ2-4; 10 nucleotides line up with TRBD1. This clonotype was obtained from a male donor with ankylosing spondylitis or in good health (not recorded which). Specimen: blood, either unsorted or a sorted T cell fraction (not recorded which). The CDR3 here is CASSQEGTGDKEYF. The CDR3 bases are TGCGCCAGCAGCCAAGAGGGGACAGGGGACAAGGAGTACTTC.